This TCR beta chain stems from a study of blood T cell repertoires in COVID-19. As for the study in general: PBMCs, B-cell-depleted T cells, or T cells provided the cDNA or gDNA that made up the material.

V dropped 1 base and J dropped 5 bases, with 8 bases sitting between them. This CDR3 region has 13 residues. Germline V lookup: CDR1 SEHNR, CDR2 FQNEAQ (reference sequence). Recruitment covered 20 to 25 US areas and drew participants whose ages spanned roughly 18 to 90 years. Cohorts were assigned according to the clinical history that participants reported. As processed by the authors: Counts of nucleated cells, estimated from reference gene primer amplification, were obtained. This table comes from immunoSEQ multiplex PCR, and its TCRdb copy is limited to in-frame clones, with some not included. Clonal size and the V and J genes are those of that table, whereas D and trimming came from the DNA. The sample lists 470,000 or so clones, nearly 90% occurring once.

The clonotype comes from a young woman with acute COVID-19. Sequencing was done on a sample of PBMCs or T cells enriched from blood (not recorded which). The chain joins TRBV7-9 to TRBJ2-5; tentative D call: TRBD2 (6 bases). CDR3 protein: CASSLVRGETQYF. The CDR3 DNA follows: TGTGCCAGCAGCTTAGTTCGGGGGGAGACCCAGTACTTC.